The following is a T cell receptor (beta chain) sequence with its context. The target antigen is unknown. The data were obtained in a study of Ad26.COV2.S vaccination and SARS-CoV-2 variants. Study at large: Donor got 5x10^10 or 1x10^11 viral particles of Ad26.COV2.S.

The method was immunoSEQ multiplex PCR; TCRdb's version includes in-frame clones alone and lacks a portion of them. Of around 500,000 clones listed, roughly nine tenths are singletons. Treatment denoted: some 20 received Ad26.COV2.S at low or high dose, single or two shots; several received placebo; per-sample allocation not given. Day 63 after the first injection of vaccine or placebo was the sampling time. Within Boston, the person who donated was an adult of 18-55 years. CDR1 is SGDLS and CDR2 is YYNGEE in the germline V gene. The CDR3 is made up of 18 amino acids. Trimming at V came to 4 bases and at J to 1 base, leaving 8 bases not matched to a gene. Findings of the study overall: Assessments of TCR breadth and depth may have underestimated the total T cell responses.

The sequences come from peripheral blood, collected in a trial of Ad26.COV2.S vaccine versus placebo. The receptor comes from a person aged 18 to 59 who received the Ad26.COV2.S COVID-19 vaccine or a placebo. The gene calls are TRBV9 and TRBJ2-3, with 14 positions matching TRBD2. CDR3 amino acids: CASSIGLAGGSGTDTQYF. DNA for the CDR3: TGTGCCAGCAGCATCGGACTAGCGGGGGGATCCGGCACAGATACGCAGTATTTT. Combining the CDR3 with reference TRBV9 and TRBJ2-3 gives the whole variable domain DSGVTQTPKHLITATGQRVTLRCSPRSGDLSVYWYQQSLDQGLQFLIQYYNGEERAKGNILERFSAQQFPDLHSELNLSSLELGDSALYFCASSIGLAGGSGTDTQYFGPGTRLTVL.